This T cell receptor (beta chain) came from a study of cytomegalovirus exposure and HLA in healthy donors. The PCR had 60 Vbeta and 13 Jbeta primers. TCRdb's table, derived via immunoSEQ multiplex PCR, lists solely in-frame clones and lacks some. The sample has 100,000 to 150,000 clones; almost 85% are singletons. CDR3 length: 13 amino acids. The V gene's germline CDR1 is SGHDN and CDR2 FVKESK. The trim removed 3 bases at V and 6 bases at J, leaving 5 bases unmatched. Each donor was healthy, and each was a bone marrow donor. Though probably carrying unrecorded immune exposures, donors were nominally healthy at sampling. Comments on this clone: The antigen remains undetermined.

General observations from the study: Most subjects' HLA-A and HLA-B alleles were reportedly predicted from TCR beta sequences. In a later analysis, at a false discovery rate of 0.05, roughly 17,000 TCR beta sequences matched HLA alleles.

The chain joins TRBV14 to TRBJ2-7; 7 nucleotides line up with TRBD2. What was sequenced was PBMCs. The clonotype originates from a woman under 30 in good health and CMV-seronegative. As DNA, the CDR3 is TGTGCCAGCAGCCACCGATGGGGGGGCGAGCAGTACTTC. This gives the protein CASSHRWGGEQYF.